This T cell receptor beta chain was obtained from a study of T cell repertoires in cytomegalovirus infection. At the level of the study: It was the public TCR beta signatures that indicated both CMV infection and matching HLA type.

J was trimmed by 5 bases and V by 3 bases; bases with no gene match: 4. The V gene's germline CDR1 is MGHRA and CDR2 YSYEKL. This CDR3 contains 14 residues. One entry per CDR3 protein, called by TCRdb with MiXCR from the reads. The sample lists about 250,000 distinct CDR3 sequences; more than 15% were seen once. On this clonotype: Its antigen is unidentified.

Study outcomes and limitations: Identification of carriers of CMV plus the relevant HLA was performed using cumulative public TCR beta family frequency. The response measured ex vivo was dominated by TCR beta clonotypes (HLA-C-restricted and CMV-specific).

The clonotype was recovered from a human donor in good health (CMV status not recorded). Some clones in this sample may be carry-over from other donors' samples. The chain is built from TRBV4-1 and TRBJ1-1, with TRBD1 identical over 9 bases. The source material was CD8+ T cells from PBMCs. The CDR3 reads CASSHSQGATEAFF. The CDR3 nucleotides read TGCGCCAGCAGCCACTCACAGGGGGCAACTGAAGCTTTCTTT.